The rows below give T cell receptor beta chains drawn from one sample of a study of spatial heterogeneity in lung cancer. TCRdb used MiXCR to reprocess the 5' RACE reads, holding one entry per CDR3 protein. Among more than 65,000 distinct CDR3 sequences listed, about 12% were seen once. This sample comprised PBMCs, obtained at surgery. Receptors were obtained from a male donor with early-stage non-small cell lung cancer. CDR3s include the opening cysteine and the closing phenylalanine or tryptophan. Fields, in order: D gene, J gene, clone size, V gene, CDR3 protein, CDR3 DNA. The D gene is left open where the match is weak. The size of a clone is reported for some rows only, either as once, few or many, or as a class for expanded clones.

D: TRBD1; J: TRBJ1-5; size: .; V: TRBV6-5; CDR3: CASSPLGQVRGQPQHF; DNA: TGTGCCAGCAGTCCGTTGGGACAGGTACGTGGTCAGCCCCAGCATTTT
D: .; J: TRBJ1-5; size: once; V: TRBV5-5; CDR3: CASGLTAVSNQPQHF; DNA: TGTGCCAGCGGCTTGACGGCAGTTAGCAATCAGCCCCAGCATTTT
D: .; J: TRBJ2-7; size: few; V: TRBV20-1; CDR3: CSAKDHTPEPRFGYEQYF; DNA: TGCAGTGCTAAGGACCACACGCCTGAGCCTAGGTTCGGCTACGAGCAGTACTTC
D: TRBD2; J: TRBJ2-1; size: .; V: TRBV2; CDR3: CASSGLAQEQFF; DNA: TGTGCCAGCAGCGGACTAGCACAGGAGCAGTTCTTC
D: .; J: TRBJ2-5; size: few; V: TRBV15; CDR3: CATSRELKNSETQYF; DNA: TGTGCCACCAGCAGAGAATTGAAGAATTCAGAGACCCAGTACTTC
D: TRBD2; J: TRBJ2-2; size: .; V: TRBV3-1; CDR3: CASSRHDSTSGRNTGELFF; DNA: TGTGCCAGCAGCCGACACGACTCGACTAGCGGGAGAAACACCGGGGAGCTGTTTTTT
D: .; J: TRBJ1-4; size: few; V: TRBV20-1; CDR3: CSATGPVEKLFF; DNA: TGCAGTGCTACAGGACCAGTGGAAAAACTGTTTTTT
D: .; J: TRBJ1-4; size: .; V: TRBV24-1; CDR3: CATSDSGGEKLFF; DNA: TGTGCCACCAGTGATTCGGGCGGTGAAAAACTGTTTTTT
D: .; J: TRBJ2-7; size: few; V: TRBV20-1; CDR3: CSARDLTGSSSYEQYF; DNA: TGCAGTGCTAGAGATCTTACAGGTTCAAGCTCCTACGAGCAGTACTTC
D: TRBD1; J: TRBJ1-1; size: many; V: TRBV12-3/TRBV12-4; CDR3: CASSKQGDPNTEAFF; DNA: TGTGCCAGCAGTAAACAGGGGGACCCGAACACTGAAGCTTTCTTT
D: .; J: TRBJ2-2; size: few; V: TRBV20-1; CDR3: CSASQQGTGELFF; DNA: TGCAGTGCTAGCCAACAGGGCACCGGGGAGCTGTTTTTT
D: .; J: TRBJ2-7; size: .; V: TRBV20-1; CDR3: CSAEGQGEAYEQYF; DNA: TGCAGTGCAGAGGGGCAGGGAGAGGCCTACGAGCAGTACTTC
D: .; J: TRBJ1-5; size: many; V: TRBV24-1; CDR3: CATNGGPVEPQHF; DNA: TGTGCCACCAATGGGGGTCCCGTTGAGCCCCAGCATTTT